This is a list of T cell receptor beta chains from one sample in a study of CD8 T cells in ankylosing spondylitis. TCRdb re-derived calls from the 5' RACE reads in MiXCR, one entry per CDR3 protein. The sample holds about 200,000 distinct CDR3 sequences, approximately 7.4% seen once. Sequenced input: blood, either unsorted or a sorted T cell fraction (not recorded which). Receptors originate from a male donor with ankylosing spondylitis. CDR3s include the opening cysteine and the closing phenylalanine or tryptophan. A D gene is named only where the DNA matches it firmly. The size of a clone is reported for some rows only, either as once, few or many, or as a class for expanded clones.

TGTGCCAGCAGCTTACTAGCGGCCTCCTACGAGCAGTACTTC	CASSLLAASYEQYF	TRBD2	few	TRBV7-2	TRBJ2-7
TGCAGCGCGACGGATGCGGATGGCTACACCTTC	CSATDADGYTF	NA	many	TRBV29-1	TRBJ1-2
TGTGCCAGCAGCTCACAGGGGCGCCCCTCCTACGAGCAGTACTTC	CASSSQGRPSYEQYF	TRBD1	few	TRBV7-6	TRBJ2-7
TGTGCCAGCAGCAAAGATCGATCCTGTCAGGGGAAGAACGAGCAGTACTTC	CASSKDRSCQGKNEQYF	NA	many	TRBV21-1	TRBJ2-7
TGTGCCAGCAGCTTAACAACAGGGTTCACTGAAGCTTTCTTT	CASSLTTGFTEAFF	NA	NA	TRBV7-8	TRBJ1-1
TGTGCCAGCAGTCGGAGGGGGTGGGAGCAGTACTTC	CASSRRGWEQYF	NA	many	TRBV9	TRBJ2-7
TGCAGTGCAGACTATGGCTACACCTTC	CSADYGYTF	NA	NA	TRBV20-1	TRBJ1-2
TGTGCCACCAGCAGGCCGGGACAGGGGTACGAGCAGTACTTC	CATSRPGQGYEQYF	TRBD1	few	TRBV15	TRBJ2-7
TGCAGCGTTGAAGACGGTTTCTTGGGAACGGAAGCTTTCTTT	CSVEDGFLGTEAFF	NA	many	TRBV29-1	TRBJ1-1
TGTGCCAGCAGCATTGAAGGGACTGAAGCTTTCTTT	CASSIEGTEAFF	NA	many	TRBV7-9	TRBJ1-1
TGTGCCAGCAGTTACGGGGGCACCGTCTACGAGCAGTACTTC	CASSYGGTVYEQYF	NA	many	TRBV6-5	TRBJ2-7
TGTGCCAGCAGCACTCGACAGGGTCCTAATGAAAAACTGTTTTTT	CASSTRQGPNEKLFF	TRBD1	many	TRBV9	TRBJ1-4
TGTGCCAGCAGCCTGGACAGGGATGGGTACAATGAGCAGTTCTTC	CASSLDRDGYNEQFF	TRBD1	many	TRBV28	TRBJ2-1
TGTGCCAGCAGCCAAGTGGCCGGCGTCGGAGTTGGGAATGAGCAGTTCTTC	CASSQVAGVGVGNEQFF	NA	many	TRBV4-2	TRBJ2-1
TGCGCCAGCAGCCAAGAGGCACCCTCTTATGGCTACACCTTC	CASSQEAPSYGYTF	NA	many	TRBV4-3	TRBJ1-2
TGTGCCAGCAGCGCAGGGTCAGGGATCGAGCAGTACTTC	CASSAGSGIEQYF	NA	many	TRBV9	TRBJ2-7
TGTGCCATCAGAGTAGGACAAGACAATGAGCAGTTCTTC	CAIRVGQDNEQFF	NA	NA	TRBV10-3	TRBJ2-1
TGCGCCAGCAGACAAGCCCGACTAGCGGTAGAGACCCAGTACTTC	CASRQARLAVETQYF	TRBD2	NA	TRBV5-1	TRBJ2-5
TGTGCCAGCAGCGCCCACTCCCGGGAGCTGTTTTTT	CASSAHSRELFF	NA	NA	TRBV3-1	TRBJ2-2
TGCAGTGCACCGAGGCCTCTGGGGCTTGAAGGCTACACCTTC	CSAPRPLGLEGYTF	NA	NA	TRBV20-1	TRBJ1-2
TGTGCCAGCAGCCCCGGGACGGAGAACACCGGGGAGCTGTTTTTT	CASSPGTENTGELFF	NA	many	TRBV4-2	TRBJ2-2
TGTGCCAGCAGCCCAAGAGGGGGCAGGGTGGCCTACGAGCAGTACTTC	CASSPRGGRVAYEQYF	TRBD1	NA	TRBV7-2	TRBJ2-7
TGTGCCAGCAGCCTACAGTCTTCGGATACGCAGTATTTT	CASSLQSSDTQYF	NA	many	TRBV7-9	TRBJ2-3
TGTGCCAGCAGTTACAACAGGGCGCAGTATTTT	CASSYNRAQYF	NA	NA	TRBV6-2/TRBV6-3	TRBJ2-3
TGTGCCATCAGTGAGGCGGGGGCCAGCACAGATACGCAGTATTTT	CAISEAGASTDTQYF	NA	many	TRBV10-3	TRBJ2-3
TGTGCCGCTCTTCAGACACCAATGAACACTGAAGCTTTCTTT	CAALQTPMNTEAFF	NA	many	TRBV7-2	TRBJ1-1
TGCGCCAGCAGCCAAGATGCCAGCCCGGAGACCCAGTACTTC	CASSQDASPETQYF	NA	many	TRBV4-1	TRBJ2-5
TGTGCCAGCAGTGACCAGTTCAGCACAGATACGCAGTATTTT	CASSDQFSTDTQYF	NA	many	TRBV6-4	TRBJ2-3
TGTGCCAGCAGCCCCCGGGACAGGGGTAGCAATGAGCAGTTCTTC	CASSPRDRGSNEQFF	TRBD1	many	TRBV5-8	TRBJ2-1
TGTGCCAGCAGCGTAGTTGGCTTGGGCACAGGGGATGAGCAGTTCTTC	CASSVVGLGTGDEQFF	TRBD1	NA	TRBV9	TRBJ2-1
TGTGCCAGCAGTGTCGGGACAGGGGTTGACAAAAACATTCAGTACTTC	CASSVGTGVDKNIQYF	TRBD1	NA	TRBV28	TRBJ2-4
TGTGCCAGCAGCCGCCCTTCTTGGGCCCTAAAAGATACGCAGTATTTT	CASSRPSWALKDTQYF	NA	many	TRBV28	TRBJ2-3
TGTGCCACCAGCAGAGATCGAGGAGCGAGCCCCTACAATGAGCAGTTCTTC	CATSRDRGASPYNEQFF	NA	few	TRBV15	TRBJ2-1
TGCAGCGCCCGGACAGAGATCTATGGCTACACCTTC	CSARTEIYGYTF	NA	many	TRBV29-1	TRBJ1-2
TGCGCCAGCAGTGGGATAGCGGGGGTAAAGGTGGGCACAGATACGCAGTATTTT	CASSGIAGVKVGTDTQYF	TRBD2	many	TRBV10-2	TRBJ2-3
TGTGCCAGCAAACTGACCGGGGAGCTGTTTTTT	CASKLTGELFF	NA	few	TRBV12-3/TRBV12-4	TRBJ2-2
TGCGCCAGCAGTTCAGGGGCCAGGGTCGGTGAAAAACTGTTTTTT	CASSSGARVGEKLFF	NA	many	TRBV4-1	TRBJ1-4
TGTGCCAGCAGTCGACCCCCCGATACGCAGTATTTT	CASSRPPDTQYF	NA	NA	TRBV7-9	TRBJ2-3
TGTGCCAGCAGCCCCGGGACAGGGGCGATCTACGAGCAGTACTTC	CASSPGTGAIYEQYF	TRBD1	NA	TRBV14	TRBJ2-7
TGTGCCAGCAGTTTAAGAACGACAGGCGTCTACGAGCAGTACTTC	CASSLRTTGVYEQYF	NA	many	TRBV12-3/TRBV12-4	TRBJ2-7
TGTGCCAGCAACGCCGAGACAGTCTACAATGAGCAGTTCTTC	CASNAETVYNEQFF	NA	many	TRBV28	TRBJ2-1
TGTGCCAGCAAGGAGGGGGGAGATACGCAGTATTTT	CASKEGGDTQYF	NA	many	TRBV27	TRBJ2-3
TGTGCCAGCAGTTCCCGGGACAGGGAATTGATCTATGGCTACACCTTC	CASSSRDRELIYGYTF	TRBD1	many	TRBV12-3/TRBV12-4	TRBJ1-2
TGTGCCACCGCGAGGGGCGGAATTTACAATGAGCAGTTCTTC	CATARGGIYNEQFF	NA	many	TRBV24-1	TRBJ2-1
TGTGCCATCAGTGAGTCCCTAGCGGGAGGCAACAATGAGCAGTTCTTC	CAISESLAGGNNEQFF	TRBD2	many	TRBV10-3	TRBJ2-1
TGTGCCAGCAGCGTACGACAGGGCACAGATACGCAGTATTTT	CASSVRQGTDTQYF	NA	few	TRBV7-9	TRBJ2-3
TGTGCCAGCACCCCGGGAGTAGGGGTTCTCGAGCAGTACTTC	CASTPGVGVLEQYF	NA	many	TRBV11-2	TRBJ2-7
TGTGCCAGCAGTACGGCCGGGACAGGGGTTAACGAGCAGTACTTC	CASSTAGTGVNEQYF	TRBD1	many	TRBV27	TRBJ2-7
TGCAGTGCTAGAGATCTACTAGCGGTCTACAATGAGCAGTTCTTC	CSARDLLAVYNEQFF	TRBD2	many	TRBV20-1	TRBJ2-1
TGTGCCAGCGTCTTACAGGGGGCGGACACTGAAGCTTTCTTT	CASVLQGADTEAFF	TRBD1	many	TRBV12-3/TRBV12-4	TRBJ1-1
TGTGCCAGCAGTTACGACAGTGGAAAGCCCCAGCATTTT	CASSYDSGKPQHF	NA	NA	TRBV6-5	TRBJ1-5
TGTGCCAGCAGAGGGATCGGGCAGTTCGATGGCTACACCTTC	CASRGIGQFDGYTF	NA	many	TRBV27	TRBJ1-2
TGTGCCAGCAGCTTAGATTTTAGCGGGAGGATCGGGGAGCTGTTTTTT	CASSLDFSGRIGELFF	TRBD2	many	TRBV11-2	TRBJ2-2
TGCAGTGCTAGGACTAGCGGAGACTACGAGCAGTACTTC	CSARTSGDYEQYF	TRBD2	many	TRBV20-1	TRBJ2-7
TGTGCCACCAATCACAGGGCTAACACCGGGGAGCTGTTTTTT	CATNHRANTGELFF	NA	once	TRBV24-1	TRBJ2-2
TGTGCCAGCAGGACTGGACAGGGCCTCCACCCCTACGAGCAGTACTTC	CASRTGQGLHPYEQYF	TRBD1	many	TRBV2	TRBJ2-7
TGTGCCAGCAGCCTCGGACAGGGGCCCTCCCCCTCTGGGGCCAACGTCCTGACTTTC	CASSLGQGPSPSGANVLTF	TRBD1	few	TRBV7-8	TRBJ2-6